A single sample is the source of the 21 T cell receptor beta chains below, sequenced in a study of blood T cell repertoires in COVID-19. Only in-frame clones appear in the TCRdb table, and some are missing; sequencing was by immunoSEQ multiplex PCR. The repertoire holds 150,000 to 200,000 clones, roughly 85% seen once, with roughly 7.7% in the top ten. The specimen sequenced was peripheral blood. The receptor set was obtained from a woman aged 55-70 years with acute or convalescent COVID-19.

The genes are TRBV14 and TRBJ2-2; 15 bases match TRBD2. With V trimmed by 1 base and J by 4 bases, 7 bases remained unmatched. The CDR3 length is 19 residues. Germline CDR1 is SGHDN and CDR2 is FVKESK. In DNA form, the CDR3 reads TGTGCCAGCAGCCAAGGGACTAGCGGGAGGGCCGTCCTCACCGGGGAGCTGTTTTTT. It codes for CASSQGTSGRAVLTGELFF. Looking up the rest from reference TRBV14 and TRBJ2-2 gives the full variable domain: EAGVTQFPSHSVIEKGQTVTLRCDPISGHDNLYWYRRVMGKEIKFLLHFVKESKQDESGMPNNRFLAERTGGTYSTLKVQPAELEDSGVYFCASSQGTSGRAVLTGELFFGEGSRLTVL.

This sequence joins TRBV19 and TRBJ1-5; maybe TRBD1 (6 bases). In germline, CDR1 is LNHDA, CDR2 SQIVND (reference sequence). This CDR3 is 15 amino acids long. V gave up 4 bases and J gave up 6 bases, with 16 bases separating them. The CDR3 region has the DNA TGTGCCAGTAGTAGCTCCAGGGGTTTGGGTCAGCCCCAGCATTTT. The encoded protein is CASSSSRGLGQPQHF.

The J gene is TRBJ1-2, the V gene TRBV10-3; 11 bases match TRBD1. V was clipped by 7 bases and J by 8 bases; unmatched bases: 3. The CDR3 is 12 amino acids. Germline CDR1 reads ENHRY; CDR2 reads SYGVKD. The CDR3 region has the DNA TGTGCCATCACCGGGACAGGGGGAGGCTACACCTTC. This encodes CAITGTGGGYTF.

This chain links TRBV27 with TRBJ1-1; 7 bases are shared with TRBD1. Germline V gene lookup returns CDR1 MNHEY and CDR2 SMNVEV (reference sequence). V trimming: 5 bases; J trimming: 6 bases; junction bases outside the gene matches: 6. This CDR3 comprises 13 residues. The CDR3 coding sequence is TGTGCCAGCAGTCCCCGGACAGGTTCTGAAGCTTTCTTT. Translated: CASSPRTGSEAFF.

This sequence joins TRBV7-3 and TRBJ2-1; 7 bases are a match to TRBD2. Germline V gives CDR1 SGHTA, CDR2 FQGTGA. The trim removed 0 bases at V and 8 bases at J, leaving 1 base unmatched. The CDR3 runs to 13 residues. CDR3 bases: TGTGCCAGCAGCTTAACTCTAGCGGATGAGCAGTTCTTC. It encodes CASSLTLADEQFF.

This chain links TRBV3-1 (or the pseudogene TRBV3-2) with TRBJ2-7; 8 nucleotides line up with TRBD1. V lost 3 bases to trimming and J lost 4 bases; unmatched junction nucleotides: 5. This CDR3 contains 14 residues. From germline, CDR1 is LGHDT and CDR2 YNNKEL (reference sequence). This CDR3 reads CASSQTGDSYEQYV. The DNA for the CDR3 is TGTGCCAGCAGCCAGACAGGGGATTCGTACGAGCAGTACGTC.

The chain combines TRBV29-1 with TRBJ2-7, with TRBD1 matching over 11 bases. The CDR3 length is 14 residues. Trimming removed 6 bases from V and 1 base from J; junction bases left unmatched: 5. Germline V lookup: CDR1 SQVTM, CDR2 ANQGSEA. For the CDR3, the DNA is TGCAGCGTCACCGGGACAGGGGGTTCCTACGAGCAGTACTTC. Encoded protein: CSVTGTGGSYEQYF.

The chain has TRBV10-3 and TRBJ2-1, with 8 positions matching TRBD2. The trim removed 3 bases at V and 0 bases at J, leaving 4 bases unmatched. The CDR3 contains 16 residues. Germline assignment: CDR1 ENHRY and CDR2 SYGVKD. The CDR3 reads CAISEGAGGSYNEQFF. The DNA for the CDR3 is TGTGCCATCAGTGAAGGGGCGGGAGGCTCCTACAATGAGCAGTTCTTC.

V usage is TRBV3-1 (or the pseudogene TRBV3-2) and J usage is TRBJ1-1; weak D call: TRBD1 (6 bases). The V gene lost 1 base and the J gene lost 0 bases, with 9 bases spanning the gap. This CDR3 has 15 amino acids. The germline V gene has CDR1 LGHDT and CDR2 YNNKEL (reference sequence). CDR3 sequence (DNA): TGTGCCAGCAGCCAAGGGACAGAAATGAACACTGAAGCTTTCTTT. Its translation: CASSQGTEMNTEAFF.

This clone was picked up one time. V usage is TRBV4-2 and J usage is TRBJ1-1, with D possibly TRBD1 on 5 matching bases. Germline values: CDR1 LGHNA, CDR2 YNFKEQ. The CDR3 contains 15 residues. Trimming shortened V by 1 base and J by 2 bases, and 11 bases separated the two germline ends. The CDR3 coding sequence is TGTGCCAGCAGCCAAGGGTTCAGGGAAAACACTGAAGCTTTCTTT. The encoded protein is CASSQGFRENTEAFF.

The rearrangement uses TRBV28 and TRBJ2-3; perhaps TRBD2 as D (5 bases). The germline gives CDR1 MDHEN, CDR2 SYDVKM. The ends were cut back, 3 bases at V and 0 bases at J, with 10 bases in the middle. There are 15 residues in the CDR3. The CDR3 DNA follows: TGTGCCAGCAGTTTGACGCGGACTAGCACAGATACGCAGTATTTT. Protein sequence: CASSLTRTSTDTQYF.

The V and J genes are TRBV5-1 and TRBJ1-2; 7 bases align to TRBD1. Trimming took 0 bases from V and 8 from J; bases not matched to a gene: 7. Germline V gene sequence: CDR1 SGHRS, CDR2 YFSETQ. The CDR3 is 14 amino acids. The CDR3 nucleotides read TGCGCCAGCAGCTTGGCAACAGGGGAAAAAGGCTACACCTTC. Translating it yields CASSLATGEKGYTF. The full variable domain, with the rest looked up from reference TRBV5-1 and TRBJ1-2, is KAGVTQTPRYLIKTRGQQVTLSCSPISGHRSVSWYQQTPGQGLQFLFEYFSETQRNKGNFPGRFSGRQFSNSRSEMNVSTLELGDSALYLCASSLATGEKGYTFGSGTRLTVV.

The chain links TRBV6-5 to TRBJ1-1, with D uncertain. The ends were cut back, 7 bases at V and 1 base at J, with 10 bases in the middle. The CDR3 covers 13 residues. Germline lookup yields CDR1 MNHEY and CDR2 SVGAGI. The CDR3 loop reads CASKRASNTEAFF. DNA for the CDR3: TGTGCCAGCAAGCGGGCCTCGAACACTGAAGCTTTCTTT.

This clone has only a few counts. The chain joins TRBV11-2 to TRBJ2-7; 11 bases map to TRBD1. The V gene's germline CDR1 is SGHAT and CDR2 FQNNGV. V lost 2 bases, J lost 3 bases, and 3 bases stayed unmatched. The CDR3 is 15 residues long. CDR3 in DNA: TGTGCCAGCAGCTTAACCGGGACAGGGGGCTACGAGCAGTACGTC. Translating gives CASSLTGTGGYEQYV.

This sequence joins TRBV28 and TRBJ2-3; TRBD2 might be the D (7 bases). V was trimmed by 7 bases and J by 1 base, leaving 18 bases between them. Germline CDR1 and CDR2: MDHEN and SYDVKM. This CDR3 comprises 16 residues. The CDR3 region is CASIPAGAGGTDTQYF. CDR3 nucleotide sequence: TGTGCCAGCATCCCCGCAGGGGCGGGGGGCACAGATACGCAGTATTTT.

The chain uses TRBV2 and TRBJ1-1; possibly TRBD1 for D (5 bases). CDR3 length: 13 amino acids. Germline V gene data show CDR1 as SNHLY and CDR2 as FYNNEI. Between the trimmed V and J ends, which lost 6 bases and 4 bases, there was a span of 12 bases. This CDR3 reads CASRAQGFTEAFF. The CDR3 DNA sequence: TGTGCCAGCAGGGCCCAGGGTTTCACTGAAGCTTTCTTT.

This chain joins TRBV25-1 and TRBJ1-1, with D hard to call. Germline V gives CDR1 MGHDK, CDR2 SYGVNS. Trimming took off 7 bases at V and 1 base at J, with 10 bases between the two ends. This CDR3 comprises 13 residues. The CDR3 DNA reads TGTGCCAGCACCGAACATTGGAACACTGAAGCTTTCTTT. The encoded protein is CASTEHWNTEAFF.

This chain uses TRBV6-5 with TRBJ1-4; D possibly corresponds to TRBD1 (5 bases). Trimming removed 6 bases at V and 5 bases at J, with 13 bases between. This CDR3 is built from 14 residues. The V gene's germline CDR1 is MNHEY and CDR2 SVGAGI. The CDR3 nucleotides are TGTGCCAGCAGAATGACAGCACTAAATGAAAAACTGTTTTTT. Protein: CASRMTALNEKLFF.

This sequence joins TRBV7-2 and TRBJ1-2; TRBD1 matches 7 bases. There are 12 residues in the CDR3. After removal of 5 bases from V and 6 bases from J, the junction contained 3 bases not matched to a gene. CDR1 is SGHTA and CDR2 is FQGNSA in the germline V gene. This CDR3 reads CASSPTGNGYTF. The CDR3 coding sequence is TGTGCCAGCAGCCCGACAGGGAATGGCTACACCTTC.

This chain connects TRBV5-1 to TRBJ1-3; D is undetermined. Trimming took off 4 bases at V and 4 bases at J, with 12 bases between the two ends. The germline gives CDR1 SGHRS, CDR2 YFSETQ. The CDR3 covers 14 residues. For the CDR3, the DNA is TGCGCCAGCAGCACGGGCGAGGGAGGAAACACCATATATTTT. It codes for CASSTGEGGNTIYF. The full variable domain, its missing parts supplied by reference TRBV5-1 and TRBJ1-3, is KAGVTQTPRYLIKTRGQQVTLSCSPISGHRSVSWYQQTPGQGLQFLFEYFSETQRNKGNFPGRFSGRQFSNSRSEMNVSTLELGDSALYLCASSTGEGGNTIYFGEGSWLTVV.

This chain joins TRBV7-9 and TRBJ2-5, with D tentatively TRBD2 (7 bases). CDR1 is SEHNR and CDR2 is FQNEAQ in the germline V gene (reference sequence). The germline V and J ends were trimmed by 3 bases and 4 bases, with 12 bases remaining between them. The CDR3 covers 14 residues. The CDR3 reads CASSFTRGGETQYF. DNA for the CDR3: TGTGCCAGCAGCTTTACGAGGGGGGGAGAGACCCAGTACTTC. Looking up the rest from reference TRBV7-9 and TRBJ2-5 gives the full variable domain: DTGVSQNPRHKITKRGQNVTFRCDPISEHNRLYWYRQTLGQGPEFLTYFQNEAQLEKSRLLSDRFSAERPKGSFSTLEIQRTEQGDSAMYLCASSFTRGGETQYFGPGTRLLVL.